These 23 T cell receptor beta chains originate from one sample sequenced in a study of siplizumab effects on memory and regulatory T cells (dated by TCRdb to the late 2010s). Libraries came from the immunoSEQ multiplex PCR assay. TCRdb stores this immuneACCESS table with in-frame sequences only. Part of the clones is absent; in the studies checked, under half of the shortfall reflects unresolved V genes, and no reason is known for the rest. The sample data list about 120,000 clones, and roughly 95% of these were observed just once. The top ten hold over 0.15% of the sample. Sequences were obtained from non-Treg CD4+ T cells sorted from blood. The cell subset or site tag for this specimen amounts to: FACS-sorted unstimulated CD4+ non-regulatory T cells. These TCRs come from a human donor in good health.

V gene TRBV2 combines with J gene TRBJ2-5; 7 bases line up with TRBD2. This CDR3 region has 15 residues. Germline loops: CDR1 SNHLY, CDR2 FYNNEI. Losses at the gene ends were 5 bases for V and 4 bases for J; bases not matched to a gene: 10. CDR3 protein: CASSILGGLVETQYF. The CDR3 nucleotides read TGTGCCAGCAGTATCCTGGGAGGACTAGTAGAGACCCAGTACTTC.

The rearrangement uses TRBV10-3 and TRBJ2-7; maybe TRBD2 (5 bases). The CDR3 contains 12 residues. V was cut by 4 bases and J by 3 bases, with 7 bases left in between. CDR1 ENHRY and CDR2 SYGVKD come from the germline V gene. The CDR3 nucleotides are TGTGCCATCAGTGGGACTTACTACGAGCAGTACTTC. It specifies CAISGTYYEQYF.

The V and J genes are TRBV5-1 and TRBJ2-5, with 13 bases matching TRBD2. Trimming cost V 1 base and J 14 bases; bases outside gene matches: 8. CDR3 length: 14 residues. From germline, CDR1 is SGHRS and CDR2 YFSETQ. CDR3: CASSLRTSGGATYF. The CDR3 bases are TGCGCCAGCAGCTTGAGGACTAGCGGGGGAGCAACTTACTTC.

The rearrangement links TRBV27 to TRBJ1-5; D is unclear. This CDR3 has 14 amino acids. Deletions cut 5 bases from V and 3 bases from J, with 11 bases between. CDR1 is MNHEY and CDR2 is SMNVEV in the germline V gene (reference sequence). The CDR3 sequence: CASSPGRDNQPQHF. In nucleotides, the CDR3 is TGTGCCAGCAGTCCAGGACGGGACAATCAGCCCCAGCATTTT.

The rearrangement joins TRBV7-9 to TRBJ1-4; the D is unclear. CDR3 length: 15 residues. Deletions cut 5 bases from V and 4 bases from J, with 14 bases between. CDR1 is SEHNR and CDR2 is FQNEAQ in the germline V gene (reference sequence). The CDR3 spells CASSPSVGINEKLFF. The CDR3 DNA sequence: TGTGCCAGCAGCCCTAGTGTCGGAATTAATGAAAAACTGTTTTTT. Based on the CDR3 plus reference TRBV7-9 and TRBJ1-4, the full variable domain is DTGVSQNPRHKITKRGQNVTFRCDPISEHNRLYWYRQTLGQGPEFLTYFQNEAQLEKSRLLSDRFSAERPKGSFSTLEIQRTEQGDSAMYLCASSPSVGINEKLFFGSGTQLSVL.

CDR3 DNA: TGCGCCAGCAGTAGGACAGGGATCTCCTACGAGCAGTACTTC. This sequence encodes CASSRTGISYEQYF. The V and J genes are TRBV5-1 and TRBJ2-7, with 8 nucleotides matching TRBD1. This CDR3 region has 14 residues. V gave up 5 bases and J gave up 0 bases; unmatched junction bases: 4. Germline CDR1 reads SGHRS; CDR2 reads YFSETQ.

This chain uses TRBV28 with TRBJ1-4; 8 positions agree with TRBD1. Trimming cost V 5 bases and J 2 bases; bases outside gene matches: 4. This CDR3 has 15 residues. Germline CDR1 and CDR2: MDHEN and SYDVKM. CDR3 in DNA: TGTGCCAGCAGTACGACAGGGGCCACTAATGAAAAACTGTTTTTT. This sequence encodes CASSTTGATNEKLFF.

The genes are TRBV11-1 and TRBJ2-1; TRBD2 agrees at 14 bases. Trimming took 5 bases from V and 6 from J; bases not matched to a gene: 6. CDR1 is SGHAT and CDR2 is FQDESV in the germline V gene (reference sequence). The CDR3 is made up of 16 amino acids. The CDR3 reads CASSARLAGGPNEQFF. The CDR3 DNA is TGTGCCAGCAGCGCCCGACTAGCGGGGGGGCCCAATGAGCAGTTCTTC.

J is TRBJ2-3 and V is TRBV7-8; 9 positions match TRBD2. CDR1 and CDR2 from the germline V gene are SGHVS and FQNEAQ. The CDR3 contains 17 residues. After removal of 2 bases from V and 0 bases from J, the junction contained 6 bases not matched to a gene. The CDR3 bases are TGTGCCAGCAGCTTAAGTAGCGGGAGCCCGAGCACAGATACGCAGTATTTT. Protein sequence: CASSLSSGSPSTDTQYF.

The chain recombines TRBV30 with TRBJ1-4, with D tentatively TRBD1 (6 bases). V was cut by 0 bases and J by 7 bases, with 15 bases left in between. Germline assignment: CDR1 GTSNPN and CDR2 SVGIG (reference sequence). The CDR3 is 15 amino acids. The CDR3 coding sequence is TGTGCCTGGAGTGTAAGCCAGGGGCTGGGTGAAAAACTGTTTTTT. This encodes CAWSVSQGLGEKLFF.

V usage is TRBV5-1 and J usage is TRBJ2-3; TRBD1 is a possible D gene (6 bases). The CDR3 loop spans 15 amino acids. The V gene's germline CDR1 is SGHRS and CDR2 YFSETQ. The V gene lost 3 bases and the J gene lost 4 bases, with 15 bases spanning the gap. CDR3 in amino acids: CASSSRGKGADTQYF. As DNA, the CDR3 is TGCGCCAGCAGCTCTCGGGGAAAGGGGGCAGATACGCAGTATTTT.

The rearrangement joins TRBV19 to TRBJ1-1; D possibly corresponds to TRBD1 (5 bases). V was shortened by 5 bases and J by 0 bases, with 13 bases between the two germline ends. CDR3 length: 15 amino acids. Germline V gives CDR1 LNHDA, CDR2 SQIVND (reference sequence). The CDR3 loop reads CASSPGTGLNTEAFF. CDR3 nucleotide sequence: TGTGCCAGTAGTCCCGGGACGGGGCTGAACACTGAAGCTTTCTTT.

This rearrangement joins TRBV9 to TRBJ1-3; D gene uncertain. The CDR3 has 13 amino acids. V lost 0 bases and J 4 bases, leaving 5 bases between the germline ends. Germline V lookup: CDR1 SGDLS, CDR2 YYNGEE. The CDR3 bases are TGTGCCAGCAGCGTAGGCTTAGGAAACACCATATATTTT. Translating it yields CASSVGLGNTIYF.

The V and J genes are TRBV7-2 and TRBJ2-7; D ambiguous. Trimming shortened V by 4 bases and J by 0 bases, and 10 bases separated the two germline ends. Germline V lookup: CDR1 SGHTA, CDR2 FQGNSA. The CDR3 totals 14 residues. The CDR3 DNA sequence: TGTGCCAGCAGCTCAAGTCAGCTCTCCTACGAGCAGTACTTC. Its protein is CASSSSQLSYEQYF.

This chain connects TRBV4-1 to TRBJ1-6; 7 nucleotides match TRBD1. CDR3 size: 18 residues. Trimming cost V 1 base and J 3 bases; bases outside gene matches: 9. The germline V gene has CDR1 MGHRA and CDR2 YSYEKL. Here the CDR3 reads CASSQVRAQGFYNSPLHF. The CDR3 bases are TGCGCCAGCAGCCAAGTTAGGGCACAGGGGTTCTATAATTCACCCCTCCACTTT.

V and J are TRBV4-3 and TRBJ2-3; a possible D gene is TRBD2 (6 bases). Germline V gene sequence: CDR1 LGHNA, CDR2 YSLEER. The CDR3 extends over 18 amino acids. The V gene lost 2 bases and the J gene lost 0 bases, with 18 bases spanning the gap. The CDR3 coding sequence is TGCGCCAGCAGCCAACAAACTCTAGCGTCCGCTAGCACAGATACGCAGTATTTT. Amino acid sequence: CASSQQTLASASTDTQYF.

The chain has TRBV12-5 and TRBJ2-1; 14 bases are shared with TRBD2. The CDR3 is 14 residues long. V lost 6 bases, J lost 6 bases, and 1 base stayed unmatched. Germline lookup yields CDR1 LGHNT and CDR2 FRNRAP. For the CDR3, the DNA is TGTGCTAGTGGGACTAGCGGGGGGGGCAATGAGCAGTTCTTC. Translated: CASGTSGGGNEQFF.

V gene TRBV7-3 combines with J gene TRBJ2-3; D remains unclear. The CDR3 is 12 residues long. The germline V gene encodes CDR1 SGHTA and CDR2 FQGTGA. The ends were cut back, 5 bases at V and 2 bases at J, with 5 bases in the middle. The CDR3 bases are TGTGCCAGCAGCCCCCCCACAGATACGCAGTATTTT. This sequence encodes CASSPPTDTQYF.

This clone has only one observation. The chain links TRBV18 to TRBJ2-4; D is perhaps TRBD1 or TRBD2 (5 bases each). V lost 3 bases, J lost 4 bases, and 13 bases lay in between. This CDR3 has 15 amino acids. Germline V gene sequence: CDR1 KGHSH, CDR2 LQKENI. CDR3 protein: CASSPGTVEKNIQYF. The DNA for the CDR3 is TGTGCCAGCTCACCCGGGACGGTAGAGAAAAACATTCAGTACTTC. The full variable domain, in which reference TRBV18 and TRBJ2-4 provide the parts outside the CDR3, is NAGVMQNPRHLVRRRGQEARLRCSPMKGHSHVYWYRQLPEEGLKFMVYLQKENIIDESGMPKERFSAEFPKEGPSILRIQQVVRGDSAAYFCASSPGTVEKNIQYFGAGTRLSVL.

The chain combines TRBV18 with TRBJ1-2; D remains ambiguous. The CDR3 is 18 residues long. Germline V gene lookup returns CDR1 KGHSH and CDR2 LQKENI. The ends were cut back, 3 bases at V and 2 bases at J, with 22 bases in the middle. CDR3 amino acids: CASSPTRSLVASNYGYTF. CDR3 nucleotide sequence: TGTGCCAGCTCACCCACCCGGTCCCTGGTGGCTTCCAACTATGGCTACACCTTC.

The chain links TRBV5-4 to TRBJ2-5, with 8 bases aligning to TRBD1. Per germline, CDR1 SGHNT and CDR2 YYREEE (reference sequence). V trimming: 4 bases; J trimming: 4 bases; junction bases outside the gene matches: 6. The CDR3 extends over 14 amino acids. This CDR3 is CASSPTGTGETQYF. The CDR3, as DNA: TGTGCCAGCAGCCCGACCGGGACAGGAGAGACCCAGTACTTC. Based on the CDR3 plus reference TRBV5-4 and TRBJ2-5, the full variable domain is ETGVTQSPTHLIKTRGQQVTLRCSSQSGHNTVSWYQQALGQGPQFIFQYYREEENGRGNFPPRFSGLQFPNYSSELNVNALELDDSALYLCASSPTGTGETQYFGPGTRLLVL.

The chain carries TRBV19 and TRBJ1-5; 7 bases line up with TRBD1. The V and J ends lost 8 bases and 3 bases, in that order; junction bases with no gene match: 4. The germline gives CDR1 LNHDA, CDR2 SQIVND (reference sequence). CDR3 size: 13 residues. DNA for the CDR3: TGTGCCAGTCGGGACAGTTACAATCAGCCCCAGCATTTT. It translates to CASRDSYNQPQHF.

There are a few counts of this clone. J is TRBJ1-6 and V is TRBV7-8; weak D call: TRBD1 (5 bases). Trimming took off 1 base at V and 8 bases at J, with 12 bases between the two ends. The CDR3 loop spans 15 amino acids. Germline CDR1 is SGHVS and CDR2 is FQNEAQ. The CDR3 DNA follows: TGTGCCAGCAGCTTAGTAGGGGCCCTATATTCACCCCTCCACTTT. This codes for CASSLVGALYSPLHF. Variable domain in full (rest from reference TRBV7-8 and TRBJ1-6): GAGVSQSPRYKVAKRGQDVALRCDPISGHVSLFWYQQALGQGPEFLTYFQNEAQLDKSGLPSDRFFAERPEGSVSTLKIQRTQQEDSAVYLCASSLVGALYSPLHFGNGTRLTVT.